The source of this T cell receptor (beta chain) is a study of cytomegalovirus exposure and HLA in healthy donors. Study-wide results and caveats: A classifier reportedly called cytomegalovirus status with high sensitivity and specificity.

Healthy individuals who donated bone marrow served as the donors. The table lists this clone with a count of one. Antigen specificity is unknown. The PCR was carried out with 60 Vbeta primers and 13 Jbeta primers. The method was immunoSEQ multiplex PCR; TCRdb's version includes in-frame clones alone and lacks a portion of them. This table has more than 130,000 clones, roughly 76% appearing once. This sequence was found in a man aged 18 to 29 in good health and CMV-seronegative. Specimen: PBMCs.

The chain's CDR3 is CASSQSGQMVGGRYGYTF. CDR3 nucleotides: TGTGCCAGCAGCCAATCGGGACAGATGGTCGGTGGTCGCTATGGCTACACCTTC. This rearrangement joins TRBV7-2 to TRBJ1-2; 7 bases fit TRBD1. V was clipped by 5 bases and J by 4 bases; unmatched bases: 19. This CDR3 is 18 amino acids long. CDR1 and CDR2 (germline): SGHTA, FQGNSA.